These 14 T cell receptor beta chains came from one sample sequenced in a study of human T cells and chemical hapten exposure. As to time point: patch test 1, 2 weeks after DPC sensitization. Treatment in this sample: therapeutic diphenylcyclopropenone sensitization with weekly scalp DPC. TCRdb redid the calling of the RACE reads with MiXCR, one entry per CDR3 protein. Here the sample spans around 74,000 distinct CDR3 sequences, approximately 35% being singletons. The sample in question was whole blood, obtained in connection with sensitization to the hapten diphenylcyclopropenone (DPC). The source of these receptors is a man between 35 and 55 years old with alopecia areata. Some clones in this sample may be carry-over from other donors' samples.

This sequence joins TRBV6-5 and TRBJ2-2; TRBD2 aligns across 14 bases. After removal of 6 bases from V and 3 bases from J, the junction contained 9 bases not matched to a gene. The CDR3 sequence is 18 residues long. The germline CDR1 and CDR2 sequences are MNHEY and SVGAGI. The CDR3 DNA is TGTGCCAGCAGGGGACTAGCGGGAGTAGCTGCCGACACCGGGGAGCTGTTTTTT. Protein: CASRGLAGVAADTGELFF.

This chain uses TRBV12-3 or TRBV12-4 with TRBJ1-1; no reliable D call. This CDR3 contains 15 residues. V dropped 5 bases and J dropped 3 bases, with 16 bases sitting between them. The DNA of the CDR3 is TGTGCCAGCAGTCAATGGTGGATTGTCGACACTGAAGCTTTCTTT. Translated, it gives CASSQWWIVDTEAFF.

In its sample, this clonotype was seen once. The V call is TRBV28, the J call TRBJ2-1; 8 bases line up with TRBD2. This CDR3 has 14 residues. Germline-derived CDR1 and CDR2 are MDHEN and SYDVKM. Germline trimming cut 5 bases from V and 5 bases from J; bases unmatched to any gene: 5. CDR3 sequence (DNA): TGTGCCAGCAGTCCGGGACTAGACCACAATGAGCAGTTCTTC. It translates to CASSPGLDHNEQFF.

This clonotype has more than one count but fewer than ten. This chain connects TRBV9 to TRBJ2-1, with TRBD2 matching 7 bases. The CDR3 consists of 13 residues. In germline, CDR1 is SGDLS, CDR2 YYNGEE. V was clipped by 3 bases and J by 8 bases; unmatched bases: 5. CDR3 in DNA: TGTGCCAGCAGCGAGGGACTAAGGTATGAGCAGTTCTTC. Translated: CASSEGLRYEQFF.

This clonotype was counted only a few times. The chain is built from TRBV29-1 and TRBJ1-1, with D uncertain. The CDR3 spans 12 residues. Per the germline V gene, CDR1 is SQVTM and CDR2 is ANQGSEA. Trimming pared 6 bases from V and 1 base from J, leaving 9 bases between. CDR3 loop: CSVADGNTEAFF. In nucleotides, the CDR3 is TGCAGCGTAGCGGACGGGAACACTGAAGCTTTCTTT.

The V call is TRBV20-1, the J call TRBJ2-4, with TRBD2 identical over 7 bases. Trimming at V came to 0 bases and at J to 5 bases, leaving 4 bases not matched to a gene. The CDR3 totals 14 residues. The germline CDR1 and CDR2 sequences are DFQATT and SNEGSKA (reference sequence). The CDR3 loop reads CSARDGGGENIQYF. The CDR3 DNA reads TGCAGTGCTAGAGATGGTGGGGGGGAAAACATTCAGTACTTC.

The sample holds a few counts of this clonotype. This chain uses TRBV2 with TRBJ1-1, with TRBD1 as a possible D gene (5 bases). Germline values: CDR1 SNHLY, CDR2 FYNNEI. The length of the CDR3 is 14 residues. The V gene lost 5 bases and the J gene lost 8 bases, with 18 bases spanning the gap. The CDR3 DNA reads TGTGCCAGCAGTACTAACCCGGGGCAATTCGAAGCTTTCTTT. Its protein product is CASSTNPGQFEAFF.

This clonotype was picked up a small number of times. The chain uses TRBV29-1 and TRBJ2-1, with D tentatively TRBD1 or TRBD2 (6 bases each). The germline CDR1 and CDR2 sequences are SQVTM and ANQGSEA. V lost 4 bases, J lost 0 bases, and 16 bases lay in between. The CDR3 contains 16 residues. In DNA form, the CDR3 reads TGCAGCGTTGCCGGGGTAGGGGGGTCCTCCTACAATGAGCAGTTCTTC. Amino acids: CSVAGVGGSSYNEQFF.

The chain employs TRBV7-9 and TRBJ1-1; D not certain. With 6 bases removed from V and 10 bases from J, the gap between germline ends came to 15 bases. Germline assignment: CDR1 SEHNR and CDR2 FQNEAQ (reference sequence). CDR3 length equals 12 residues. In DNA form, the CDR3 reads TGTGCCAGCAGGGAGGACGAGGCTTCAGCTTTCTTT. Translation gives CASREDEASAFF.

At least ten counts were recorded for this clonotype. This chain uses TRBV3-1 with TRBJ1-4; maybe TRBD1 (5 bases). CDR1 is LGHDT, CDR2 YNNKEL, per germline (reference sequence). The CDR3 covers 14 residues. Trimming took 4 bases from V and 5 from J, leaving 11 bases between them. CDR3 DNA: TGTGCCAGCAGCCTGACAGTACAGAATGAAAAACTGTTTTTT. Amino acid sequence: CASSLTVQNEKLFF.

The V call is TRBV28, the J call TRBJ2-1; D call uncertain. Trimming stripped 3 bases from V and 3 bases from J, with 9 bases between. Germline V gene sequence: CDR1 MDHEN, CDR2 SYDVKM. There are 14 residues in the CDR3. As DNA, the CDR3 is TGTGCCAGCAGTTTGCTTAGTGGCTACAATGAGCAGTTCTTC. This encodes CASSLLSGYNEQFF.

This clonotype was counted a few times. The chain's CDR3 is CASSLTSANTGELFF. The CDR3 region has the DNA TGTGCCAGCAGCTTAACGTCAGCGAACACCGGGGAGCTGTTTTTT. This chain connects TRBV7-3 to TRBJ2-2; no firm D call. V was clipped by 0 bases and J by 0 bases, with 5 bases between them. Germline V gene sequence: CDR1 SGHTA, CDR2 FQGTGA. The CDR3 runs 15 residues.

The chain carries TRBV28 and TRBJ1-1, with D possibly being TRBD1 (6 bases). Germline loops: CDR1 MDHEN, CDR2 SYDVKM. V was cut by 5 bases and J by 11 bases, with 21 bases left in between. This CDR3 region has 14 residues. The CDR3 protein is CASSPRGGGRLAFF. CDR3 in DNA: TGTGCCAGCAGTCCCCGGGGAGGGGGGCGACTGGCTTTCTTT. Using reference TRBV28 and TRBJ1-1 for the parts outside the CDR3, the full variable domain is DVKVTQSSRYLVKRTGEKVFLECVQDMDHENMFWYRQDPGLGLRLIYFSYDVKMKEKGDIPEGYSVSREKKERFSLILESASTNQTSMYLCASSPRGGGRLAFFGQGTRLTVV.

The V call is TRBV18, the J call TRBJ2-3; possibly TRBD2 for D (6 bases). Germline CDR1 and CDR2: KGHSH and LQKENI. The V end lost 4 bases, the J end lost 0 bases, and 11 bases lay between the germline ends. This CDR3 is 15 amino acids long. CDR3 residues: CASSRDFSSTDTQYF. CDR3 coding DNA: TGTGCCAGCTCACGGGACTTCTCTAGCACAGATACGCAGTATTTT.